The T cell receptor beta chain under discussion was sequenced for a study of T-cell reconstitution after alpha-beta-depleted transplantation in children. Study results and limitations: Surviving recipient T cells and thymic progenitors underlay high day-60 TCRbeta diversity in some patients. There were reportedly several hundred expanded graft clones from which alpha-beta T cells came about two months after transplant. T cells produced anew were the main source of T-cell counts and diversity one year after transplant.

On this clonotype: Antigen specificity is unknown.

Germline V gene lookup returns CDR1 SQVTM and CDR2 ANQGSEA. Trimming shortened V by 5 bases and J by 2 bases, and 10 bases separated the two germline ends. This CDR3 is built from 12 residues. The TCRbeta library incorporated unique molecular identifiers. TCRdb ran MiXCR on the PCR reads and lists one entry per CDR3 protein. The sample carries 450,000 to 550,000 distinct CDR3 sequences, approximately 10% recorded once. Sample: PBMCs, mostly from graft donor cells, taken 180 days after TCRalphabeta/CD19-depleted stem cell transplant. The chain joins TRBV29-1 to TRBJ2-7; D gene uncertain. This receptor was taken from a female patient younger than 10 who had a stem cell transplant for aplastic anemia, so the T cells may come from the graft donor. The CDR3 DNA sequence: TGCAGCGTTTCCGTTAGAACCTACGAGCAGTACTTC. Its protein is CSVSVRTYEQYF.